This TCR beta chain is from a study of cytomegalovirus exposure and HLA in healthy donors. Whole-study findings and limits: Prior analysis indicated that the majority of TCR beta V segments exhibited productivity approximately 87% or approximately 30% of the time.

V was pared by 1 base and J by 1 base, with 9 bases between. The CDR3 runs to 14 residues. Germline V gene lookup returns CDR1 SGHRS and CDR2 YFSETQ. Of note for this clone: As yet, its antigen is unknown.

The PCR contained 60 Vbeta and 13 Jbeta primers. The data were produced by immunoSEQ multiplex PCR, yet TCRdb's version contains in-frame clones alone and is incomplete. The repertoire holds 130,000 to 150,000 clones, with around 78% as singletons. Input material: PBMCs. The rearrangement joins TRBV5-1 to TRBJ2-7; D is unresolved. The receptor comes from a woman aged 18-29 years in good health and CMV-seropositive. The CDR3 nucleotides read TGCGCCAGCAGCTTGTCCCGGGTGTCCTACGAGCAGTACTTC. Residues: CASSLSRVSYEQYF.